This TCR beta chain was sequenced for a study of Graves' ophthalmopathy and Graves' hyperthyroidism. On the study more broadly: Before any treatment was given, at initial diagnosis, peripheral blood was collected.

This clonotype was counted at least ten times. The CDR3 is made up of 13 amino acids. Unmatched junction bases numbered 4, after V lost 5 bases and J lost 3 bases. Germline loops: CDR1 DFQATT, CDR2 SNEGSKA (reference sequence). As the template, RNA transcripts were used to amplify TCR beta CDR3 regions. HTBI primers were employed in first-round RT-PCR, then a second-round multiplex PCR followed. TCRdb re-derived calls from the multiplex PCR reads in MiXCR, one entry per CDR3 protein. The sample carries over 650,000 distinct CDR3 sequences, roughly 39% recorded once. V gene TRBV20-1 combines with J gene TRBJ2-7, with 10 bases matching TRBD2. This clonotype originated in an adult man with Graves' ophthalmopathy. The material sequenced was peripheral blood. CDR3 sequence (DNA): TGCAGTGCTTCAAGGACTAGCGGCTACGAGCAGTACTTC. It translates to CSASRTSGYEQYF.